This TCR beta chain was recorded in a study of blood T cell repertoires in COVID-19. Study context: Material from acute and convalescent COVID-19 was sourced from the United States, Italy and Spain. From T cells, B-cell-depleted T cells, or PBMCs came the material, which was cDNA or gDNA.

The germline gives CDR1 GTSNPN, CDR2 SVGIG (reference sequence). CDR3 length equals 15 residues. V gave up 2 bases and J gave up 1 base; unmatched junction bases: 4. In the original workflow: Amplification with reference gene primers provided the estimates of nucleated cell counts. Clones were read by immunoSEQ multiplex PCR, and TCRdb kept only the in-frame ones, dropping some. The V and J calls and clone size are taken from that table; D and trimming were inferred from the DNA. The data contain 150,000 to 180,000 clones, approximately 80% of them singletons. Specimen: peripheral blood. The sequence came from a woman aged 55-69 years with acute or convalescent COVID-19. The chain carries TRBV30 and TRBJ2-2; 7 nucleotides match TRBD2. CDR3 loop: CAWSMRGRNTGELFF. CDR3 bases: TGTGCCTGGAGTATGCGGGGGAGGAACACCGGGGAGCTGTTTTTT.